These 20 T cell receptor beta chains originate from one sample sequenced in a study of blood T cells in healthy people across ages. Then a second PCR, running roughly 7 to 11 cycles, was carried out with a sample-barcoded 5' primer and a J-beta primer mix. A single record per CDR3 protein comes from TCRdb applying MiXCR to the 5' RACE reads. The sample contains hundreds of thousands of distinct CDR3 sequences, 55% to 75% of which appear only once. Sequencing was done on a sample of blood. The receptors were gathered from a young man in good health.

This clonotype was seen many times. This sequence joins TRBV18 and TRBJ2-1, with D hard to call. The germline V gene has CDR1 KGHSH and CDR2 LQKENI. The CDR3 length is 16 residues. Trimming shortened V by 0 bases and J by 8 bases, and 17 bases separated the two germline ends. The CDR3 DNA reads TGTGCCAGCTCACCACCGACGGGCGGCTACCGGGATGAGCAGTTCTTC. Residues: CASSPPTGGYRDEQFF.

This chain connects TRBV20-1 to TRBJ1-5; D not resolved. Per germline, CDR1 DFQATT and CDR2 SNEGSKA (reference sequence). The germline V and J ends were trimmed by 8 bases and 4 bases, with 12 bases remaining between them. The CDR3 runs to 12 residues. The CDR3 DNA sequence: TGCAGTACGGCCAGAGGAAATCAGCCCCAGCATTTT. It yields the protein CSTARGNQPQHF.

The chain has TRBV7-9 and TRBJ2-2; D is perhaps TRBD2 (6 bases). CDR3 length: 14 residues. CDR1 and CDR2 (germline): SEHNR, FQNEAQ (reference sequence). Trimming cost V 5 bases and J 6 bases, with 13 bases left between them. The CDR3 DNA is TGTGCCAGCAGCCGGGACTCCTTAGCCGGGGAGCTGTTTTTT. Its protein is CASSRDSLAGELFF.

The chain has TRBV28 and TRBJ2-5, with D hard to call. The CDR3 sequence is 13 residues long. V was shortened by 10 bases and J by 2 bases, with 14 bases between the two germline ends. CDR1 and CDR2 (germline): MDHEN, SYDVKM. The CDR3 region has the DNA TGTGCCACCATAGCTTTGGGGCAAGAGACCCAGTACTTC. This encodes CATIALGQETQYF. Combining the CDR3 with reference TRBV28 and TRBJ2-5 gives the whole variable domain DVKVTQSSRYLVKRTGEKVFLECVQDMDHENMFWYRQDPGLGLRLIYFSYDVKMKEKGDIPEGYSVSREKKERFSLILESASTNQTSMYLCATIALGQETQYFGPGTRLLVL.

This sequence joins TRBV7-2 and TRBJ2-2, with a possible D match to TRBD1 (6 bases). The CDR3 has 15 residues. The V and J ends lost 1 base and 7 bases respectively, with 13 bases between them. CDR1 is SGHTA and CDR2 is FQGNSA in the germline V gene. For the CDR3, the DNA is TGTGCCAGCAGCTTAGGCACAAGGGGGATCGGGGAGCTGTTTTTT. Its protein is CASSLGTRGIGELFF. The full variable domain, completed using reference TRBV7-2 and TRBJ2-2, is GAGVSQSPSNKVTEKGKDVELRCDPISGHTALYWYRQSLGQGLEFLIYFQGNSAPDKSGLPSDRFSAERTGGSVSTLTIQRTQQEDSAVYLCASSLGTRGIGELFFGEGSRLTVL.

The DNA for the CDR3 is TGTGCCAGCAGTGATTTGGGTAGCTCCTACAATGAGCAGTTCTTC. It translates to CASSDLGSSYNEQFF. J is TRBJ2-1 and V is TRBV6-1; D uncertain. CDR1 is MNHNS, CDR2 SASEGT, per germline. This CDR3 comprises 15 residues. V dropped 3 bases and J dropped 0 bases, with 9 bases sitting between them.

The chain has TRBV10-3 and TRBJ2-7, with D perhaps TRBD1 (5 bases). V lost 7 bases and J lost 6, with 10 bases in between. Germline V gene sequence: CDR1 ENHRY, CDR2 SYGVKD. This CDR3 spans 11 amino acids. CDR3 residues: CAITTQGEQYF. The CDR3 nucleotides are TGTGCCATCACAACCCAGGGCGAGCAGTACTTC.

The CDR3 DNA is TGCAGCGTCTGGGGATCCCAAGAGACCCAGTACTTC. Protein: CSVWGSQETQYF. The gene calls are TRBV29-1 and TRBJ2-5; D remains ambiguous. The germline V and J ends were trimmed by 6 bases and 1 base, with 9 bases remaining between them. The CDR3 extends over 12 amino acids. Per germline, CDR1 SQVTM and CDR2 ANQGSEA.

This clonotype has just a few counts. The genes are TRBV9 and TRBJ1-6; 7 nucleotides agree with TRBD1. The V gene end was trimmed by 0 bases and the J gene end by 10 bases; junction bases not matched to a gene: 13. The CDR3 has 17 amino acids. Germline V lookup: CDR1 SGDLS, CDR2 YYNGEE. The CDR3 coding sequence is TGTGCCAGCAGCGTAGGGATGCAGGGGGTATCCCCATCACCCCTCCACTTT. It is translated as CASSVGMQGVSPSPLHF. Full variable domain (outside the CDR3, taken from reference TRBV9 and TRBJ1-6): DSGVTQTPKHLITATGQRVTLRCSPRSGDLSVYWYQQSLDQGLQFLIQYYNGEERAKGNILERFSAQQFPDLHSELNLSSLELGDSALYFCASSVGMQGVSPSPLHFGNGTRLTVT.

This clonotype came up a few times. Since a much larger clone is just one base distant, this may be a read error. The chain employs TRBV12-3 or TRBV12-4 and TRBJ2-5; D unclear. CDR3 size: 13 residues. V was trimmed by 1 base and J by 11 bases, leaving 14 bases between them. The CDR3 sequence: CASSLERGNEQYF. CDR3 nucleotide sequence: TGTGCCAGCAGTTTAGAACGCGGCAATGAGCAGTACTTC.

V and J are TRBV7-2 and TRBJ2-3; D tentatively reads TRBD1 or TRBD2 (5 bases each). Trimming left V 5 bases short and J 5 bases short, with 29 bases between. This CDR3 has 19 amino acids. CDR1 is SGHTA, CDR2 FQGNSA, per germline. In DNA form, the CDR3 reads TGTGCCAGCAGCGTAGTCCTTATCCGGGACCCCCGGCGCGGAGATACGCAGTATTTT. It is translated as CASSVVLIRDPRRGDTQYF.

V gene TRBV7-2 combines with J gene TRBJ2-5, with TRBD1 matching over 7 bases. The V and J ends lost 5 bases and 2 bases, in that order; junction bases with no gene match: 8. Germline lookup yields CDR1 SGHTA and CDR2 FQGNSA. CDR3 length equals 15 residues. The CDR3 here is CASSGRTGTQETQYF. Here the CDR3 DNA reads TGTGCCAGCAGCGGAAGGACAGGCACTCAAGAGACCCAGTACTTC.

This chain connects TRBV6-6 to TRBJ2-5; a weak D match, TRBD2 (5 bases). V dropped 0 bases and J dropped 5 bases, with 10 bases sitting between them. This CDR3 region has 14 residues. CDR1 is MNHNY and CDR2 is SVGAGI in the germline V gene (reference sequence). CDR3 in amino acids: CASSYSGETETQYF. The CDR3 DNA sequence: TGTGCCAGCAGTTACTCCGGGGAGACGGAGACCCAGTACTTC.

This chain connects TRBV3-1 to TRBJ1-2; TRBD1 is a possible D gene (6 bases). The CDR3 extends over 15 amino acids. From germline, CDR1 is LGHDT and CDR2 YNNKEL (reference sequence). V dropped 5 bases and J dropped 3 bases, with 16 bases sitting between them. The CDR3 loop is CASSSLGGAHYGYTF. CDR3 DNA: TGTGCCAGCAGCTCCCTTGGGGGCGCACACTATGGCTACACCTTC.

The rearrangement uses TRBV7-2 and TRBJ2-3; D call uncertain. Germline CDR1 is SGHTA and CDR2 is FQGNSA. The CDR3 has 12 amino acids. CDR3 DNA: TGTACAGTAGCCCCAAGCACAGATACGCAGTATTTT. Translated: CTVAPSTDTQYF.

This chain uses TRBV6-6 with TRBJ1-4, with D perhaps TRBD1 (6 bases). The CDR3 extends over 16 amino acids. Per germline, CDR1 MNHNY and CDR2 SVGAGI (reference sequence). V was shortened by 4 bases and J by 0 bases, with 12 bases between the two germline ends. The CDR3 DNA reads TGTGCCAGCAGTTCCCGGACAGATCCAACTAATGAAAAACTGTTTTTT. This gives the protein CASSSRTDPTNEKLFF.

V gene TRBV11-2 combines with J gene TRBJ2-4; D uncertain. The J call could be wrong; TRBJ2-7 is a better fit for the DNA end. Germline V CDR1 and CDR2: SGHAT, FQNNGV. The CDR3 covers 13 residues. This chain's CDR3 is CASSPYTRYEQYF. The CDR3 DNA sequence: TGTGCCAGCAGCCCCTATACAAGATACGAGCAGTACTTC.

On this clonotype itself: This sequence may be a read error, since a much larger clone differs from it by one base. The V gene is TRBV11-2, the J gene TRBJ2-7, with D possibly being TRBD1 (6 bases). CDR3 length: 13 residues. Trimming removed 5 bases from V and 10 bases from J, with 18 bases in between. Germline V lookup: CDR1 SGHAT, CDR2 FQNNGV. The CDR3 DNA reads TGTGCCAGCAGCGGGGGCCAAAAAGAGATCCAGTACTTC. It specifies CASSGGQKEIQYF.

This clonotype was found a few times. The chain recombines TRBV12-3 or TRBV12-4 with TRBJ1-1; 7 positions agree with TRBD1. J lost 7 bases, V lost 5 bases, and 7 bases had no gene match. This CDR3 is 13 amino acids long. Here the CDR3 reads CASSKTGMDEAFF. The CDR3 DNA is TGTGCCAGCAGTAAGACAGGGATGGATGAAGCTTTCTTT.

This clonotype was found once. This chain connects TRBV6-2 or TRBV6-3 to TRBJ1-5; tentative D call: TRBD1 (5 bases). The CDR3 contains 15 residues. Germline CDR1 MNHEY, CDR2 SVGEGT. Trimming stripped 2 bases from V and 6 bases from J, with 14 bases between. Here the CDR3 reads CASSYVGQGGQPQHF. The CDR3 region has the DNA TGTGCCAGCAGTTACGTCGGGCAGGGAGGTCAGCCCCAGCATTTT.